This T cell receptor (beta chain) emerged from a study of blood T cells in healthy people across ages. The study's findings and limits: Donors of long life had a larger count of naive CD4+ cells and greater diversity than aged donors.

This clonotype was seen only a few times. What it recognizes is unknown. With a J-beta primer mix and a sample-barcoded 5' primer, a second PCR ran about 7 to 12 cycles. TCRdb re-called the 5' RACE reads through MiXCR, storing one row per CDR3 protein. The sample holds about 280,000 distinct CDR3 sequences, around 30% seen once. CDR3 length equals 16 residues. Germline loops: CDR1 DFQATT, CDR2 SNEGSKA (reference sequence). V shed 3 bases and J 2 bases; nucleotides not matched to a gene: 10. The sequence was obtained from a woman aged 70-85 years in good health. The sequenced sample was blood. V gene TRBV20-1 combines with J gene TRBJ2-3; TRBD2 agrees at 8 bases. The CDR3 region has the DNA TGCAGTGCTAGTCGACCGGGAGGGAGATTCACAGATACGCAGTATTTT. This codes for CSASRPGGRFTDTQYF.